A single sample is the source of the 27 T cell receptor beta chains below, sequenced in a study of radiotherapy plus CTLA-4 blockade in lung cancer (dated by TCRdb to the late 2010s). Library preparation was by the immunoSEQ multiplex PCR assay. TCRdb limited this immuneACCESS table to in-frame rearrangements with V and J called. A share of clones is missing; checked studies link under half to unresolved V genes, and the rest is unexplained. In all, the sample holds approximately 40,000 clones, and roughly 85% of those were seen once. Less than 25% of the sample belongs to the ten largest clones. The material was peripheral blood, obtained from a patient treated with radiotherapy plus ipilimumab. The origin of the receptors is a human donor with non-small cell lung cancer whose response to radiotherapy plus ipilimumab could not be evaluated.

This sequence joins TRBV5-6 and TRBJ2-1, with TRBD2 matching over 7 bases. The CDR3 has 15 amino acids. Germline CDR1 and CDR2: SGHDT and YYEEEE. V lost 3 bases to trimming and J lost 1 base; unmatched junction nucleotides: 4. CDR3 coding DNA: TGTGCCAGCAGCTCCCTGGGGGGGTCCTACAATGAGCAGTTCTTC. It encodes CASSSLGGSYNEQFF.

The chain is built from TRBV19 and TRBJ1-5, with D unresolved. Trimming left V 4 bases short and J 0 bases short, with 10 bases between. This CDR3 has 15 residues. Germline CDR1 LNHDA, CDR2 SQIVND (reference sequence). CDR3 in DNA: TGTGCCAGTAGTACCTGGGAGACTAGCAATCAGCCCCAGCATTTT. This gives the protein CASSTWETSNQPQHF.

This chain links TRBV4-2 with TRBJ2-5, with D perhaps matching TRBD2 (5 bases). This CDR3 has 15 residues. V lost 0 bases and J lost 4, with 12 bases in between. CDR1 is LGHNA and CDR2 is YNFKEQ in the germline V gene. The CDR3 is CASSQDIGESETQYF. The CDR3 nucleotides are TGTGCCAGCAGCCAAGATATCGGGGAGTCAGAGACCCAGTACTTC.

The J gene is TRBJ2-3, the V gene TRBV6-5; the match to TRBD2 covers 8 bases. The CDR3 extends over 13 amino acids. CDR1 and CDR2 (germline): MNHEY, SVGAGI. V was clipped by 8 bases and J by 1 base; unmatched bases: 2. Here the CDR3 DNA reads TGTGCCAGCTGGCGGGGGGGCACAGATACGCAGTATTTT. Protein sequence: CASWRGGTDTQYF.

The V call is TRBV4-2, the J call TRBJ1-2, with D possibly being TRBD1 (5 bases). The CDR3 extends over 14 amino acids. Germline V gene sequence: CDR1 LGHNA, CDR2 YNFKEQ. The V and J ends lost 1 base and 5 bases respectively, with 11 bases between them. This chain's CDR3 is CASSQVDSRYGYTF. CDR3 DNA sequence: TGTGCCAGCAGCCAAGTTGACAGTAGATATGGCTACACCTTC.

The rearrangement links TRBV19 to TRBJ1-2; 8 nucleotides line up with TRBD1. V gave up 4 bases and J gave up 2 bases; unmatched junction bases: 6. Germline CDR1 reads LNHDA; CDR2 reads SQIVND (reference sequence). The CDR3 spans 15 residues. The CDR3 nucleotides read TGTGCCAGTAGTAACCAGGGGGCGGTAAACTATGGCTACACCTTC. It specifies CASSNQGAVNYGYTF.

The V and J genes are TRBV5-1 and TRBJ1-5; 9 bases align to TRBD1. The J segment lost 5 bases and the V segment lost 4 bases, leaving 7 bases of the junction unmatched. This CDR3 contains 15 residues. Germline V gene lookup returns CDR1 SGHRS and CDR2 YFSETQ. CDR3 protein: CASSRTTGGDQPQHF. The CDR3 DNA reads TGCGCCAGCAGCAGAACGACAGGGGGGGATCAGCCCCAGCATTTT.

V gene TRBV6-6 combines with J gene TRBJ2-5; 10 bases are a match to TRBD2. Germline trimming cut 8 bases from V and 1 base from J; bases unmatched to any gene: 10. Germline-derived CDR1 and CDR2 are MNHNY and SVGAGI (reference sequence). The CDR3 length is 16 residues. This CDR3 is CASRPHLAGVQETQYF. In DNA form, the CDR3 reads TGTGCCAGCCGGCCCCATCTAGCGGGGGTCCAAGAGACCCAGTACTTC.

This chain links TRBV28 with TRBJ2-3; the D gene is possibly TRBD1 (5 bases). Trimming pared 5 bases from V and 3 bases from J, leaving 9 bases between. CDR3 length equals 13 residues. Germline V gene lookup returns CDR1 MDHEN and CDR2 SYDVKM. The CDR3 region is CASSPDSTDTQYF. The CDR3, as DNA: TGTGCCAGCAGTCCCGACAGTACAGATACGCAGTATTTT.

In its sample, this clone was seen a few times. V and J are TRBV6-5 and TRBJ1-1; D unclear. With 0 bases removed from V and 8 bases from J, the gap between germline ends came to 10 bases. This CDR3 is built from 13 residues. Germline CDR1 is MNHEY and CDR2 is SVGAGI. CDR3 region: CASSYSGGTEAFF. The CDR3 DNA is TGTGCCAGCAGTTACTCGGGAGGCACGGAAGCTTTCTTT.

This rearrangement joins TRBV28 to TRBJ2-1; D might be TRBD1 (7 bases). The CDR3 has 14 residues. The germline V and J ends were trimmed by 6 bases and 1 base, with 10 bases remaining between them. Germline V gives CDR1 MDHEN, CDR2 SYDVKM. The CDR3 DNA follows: TGTGCCAGCAGGCAGGGGGGTTCCTACAATGAGCAGTTCTTC. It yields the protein CASRQGGSYNEQFF. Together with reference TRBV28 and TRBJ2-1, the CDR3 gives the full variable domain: DVKVTQSSRYLVKRTGEKVFLECVQDMDHENMFWYRQDPGLGLRLIYFSYDVKMKEKGDIPEGYSVSREKKERFSLILESASTNQTSMYLCASRQGGSYNEQFFGPGTRLTVL.

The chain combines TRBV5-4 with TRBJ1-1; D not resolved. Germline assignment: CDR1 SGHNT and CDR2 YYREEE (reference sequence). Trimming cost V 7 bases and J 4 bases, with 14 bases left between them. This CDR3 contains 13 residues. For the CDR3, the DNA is TGTGCCAGCCGCGAGGATTCAGCCACTGAAGCTTTCTTT. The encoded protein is CASREDSATEAFF.

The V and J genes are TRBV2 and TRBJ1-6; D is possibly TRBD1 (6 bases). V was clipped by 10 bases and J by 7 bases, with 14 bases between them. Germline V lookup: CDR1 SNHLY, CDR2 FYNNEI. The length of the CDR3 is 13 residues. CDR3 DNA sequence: TGTGCCACCCAGTGGACAGAGAATTCACCCCTCCACTTT. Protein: CATQWTENSPLHF.

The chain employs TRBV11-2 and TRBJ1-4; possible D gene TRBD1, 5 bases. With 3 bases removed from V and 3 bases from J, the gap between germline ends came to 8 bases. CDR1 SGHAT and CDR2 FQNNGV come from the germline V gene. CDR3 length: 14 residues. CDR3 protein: CASSLGGSNEKLFF. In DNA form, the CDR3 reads TGTGCCAGCAGCTTGGGGGGGTCTAATGAAAAACTGTTTTTT.

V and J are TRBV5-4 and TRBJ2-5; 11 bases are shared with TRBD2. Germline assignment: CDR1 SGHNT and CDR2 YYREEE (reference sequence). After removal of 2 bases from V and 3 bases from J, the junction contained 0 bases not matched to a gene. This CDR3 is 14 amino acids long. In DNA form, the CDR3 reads TGTGCCAGCAGCTTACTAGCGGGGGAAGAGACCCAGTACTTC. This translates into CASSLLAGEETQYF. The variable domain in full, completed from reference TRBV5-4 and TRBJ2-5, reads ETGVTQSPTHLIKTRGQQVTLRCSSQSGHNTVSWYQQALGQGPQFIFQYYREEENGRGNFPPRFSGLQFPNYSSELNVNALELDDSALYLCASSLLAGEETQYFGPGTRLLVL.

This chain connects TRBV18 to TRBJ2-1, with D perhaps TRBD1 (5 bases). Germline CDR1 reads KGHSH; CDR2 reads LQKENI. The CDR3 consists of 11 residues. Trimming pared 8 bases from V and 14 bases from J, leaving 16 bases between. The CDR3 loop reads CASGFLGVEFF. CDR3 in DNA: TGTGCCAGCGGCTTTTTAGGGGTGGAGTTCTTC. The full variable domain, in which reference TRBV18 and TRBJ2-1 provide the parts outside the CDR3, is NAGVMQNPRHLVRRRGQEARLRCSPMKGHSHVYWYRQLPEEGLKFMVYLQKENIIDESGMPKERFSAEFPKEGPSILRIQQVVRGDSAAYFCASGFLGVEFFGPGTRLTVL.

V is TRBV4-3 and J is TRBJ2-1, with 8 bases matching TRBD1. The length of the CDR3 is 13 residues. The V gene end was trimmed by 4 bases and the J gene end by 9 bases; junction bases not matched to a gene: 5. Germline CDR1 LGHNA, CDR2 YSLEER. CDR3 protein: CASSPGQGFEQFF. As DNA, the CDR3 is TGCGCCAGCAGCCCCGGACAGGGATTTGAGCAGTTCTTC.

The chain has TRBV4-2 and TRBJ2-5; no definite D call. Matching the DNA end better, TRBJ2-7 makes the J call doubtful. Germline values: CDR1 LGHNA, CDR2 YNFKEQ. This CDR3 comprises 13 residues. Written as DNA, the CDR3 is TGTGCCAGCAGCCAGGAGATAATTTACGAGCAGTACTTC. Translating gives CASSQEIIYEQYF.

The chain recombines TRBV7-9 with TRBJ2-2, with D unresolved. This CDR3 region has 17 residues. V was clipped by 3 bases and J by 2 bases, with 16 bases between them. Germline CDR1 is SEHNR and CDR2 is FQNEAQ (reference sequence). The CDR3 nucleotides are TGTGCCAGCAGCTTCCCTGCTAGGTCAACCAACACCGGGGAGCTGTTTTTT. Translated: CASSFPARSTNTGELFF.

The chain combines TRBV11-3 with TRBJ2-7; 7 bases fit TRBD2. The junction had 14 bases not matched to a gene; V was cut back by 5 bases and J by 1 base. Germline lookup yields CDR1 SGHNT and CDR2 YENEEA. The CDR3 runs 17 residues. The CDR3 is CASSPGLPERPSYEQYF. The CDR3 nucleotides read TGTGCCAGCAGCCCGGGACTACCGGAGCGGCCTTCCTACGAGCAGTACTTC.

DNA of the CDR3: TGTGCCAGTAGGACAGTTTATAGCAATCAGCCCCAGCATTTT. Its translation is CASRTVYSNQPQHF. The chain employs TRBV19 and TRBJ1-5, with D tentatively TRBD1 (5 bases). V gave up 6 bases and J gave up 0 bases, with 9 bases separating them. CDR3 size: 14 residues. The germline CDR1 and CDR2 sequences are LNHDA and SQIVND (reference sequence).

The DNA of the CDR3 is TGTGCCAGCAGCTTAGACCACAATTCTTACGAGCAGTACTTC. Protein product: CASSLDHNSYEQYF. The chain employs TRBV7-9 and TRBJ2-7; the D is unclear. From germline, CDR1 is SEHNR and CDR2 FQNEAQ (reference sequence). The CDR3 consists of 14 residues. V was clipped by 1 base and J by 4 bases, with 11 bases between them.

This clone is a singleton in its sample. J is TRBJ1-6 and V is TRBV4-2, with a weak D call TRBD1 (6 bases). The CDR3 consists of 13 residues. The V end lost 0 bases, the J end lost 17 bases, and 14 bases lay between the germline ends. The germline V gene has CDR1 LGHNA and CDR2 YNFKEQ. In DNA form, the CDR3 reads TGTGCCAGCAGCCAAGATTTAGGGGGTACCTTCCACTTT. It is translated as CASSQDLGGTFHF.

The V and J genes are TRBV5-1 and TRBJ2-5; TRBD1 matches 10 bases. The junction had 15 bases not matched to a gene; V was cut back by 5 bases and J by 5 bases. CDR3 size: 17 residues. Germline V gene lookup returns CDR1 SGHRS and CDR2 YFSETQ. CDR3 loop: CASSPEPGDRGWETQYF. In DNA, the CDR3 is TGCGCCAGCAGTCCCGAACCTGGGGACAGGGGTTGGGAGACCCAGTACTTC.

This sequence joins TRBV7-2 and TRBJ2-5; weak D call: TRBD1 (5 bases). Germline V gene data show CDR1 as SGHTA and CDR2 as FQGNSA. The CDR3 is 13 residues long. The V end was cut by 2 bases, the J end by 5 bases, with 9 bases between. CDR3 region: CASSLRYRETQYF. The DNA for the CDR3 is TGTGCCAGCAGCTTAAGGTACAGGGAGACCCAGTACTTC.

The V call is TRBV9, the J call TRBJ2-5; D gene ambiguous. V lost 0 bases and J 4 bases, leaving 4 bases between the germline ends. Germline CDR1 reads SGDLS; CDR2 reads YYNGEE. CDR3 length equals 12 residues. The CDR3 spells CASSVAGETQYF. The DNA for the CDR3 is TGTGCCAGCAGCGTAGCGGGAGAGACCCAGTACTTC.

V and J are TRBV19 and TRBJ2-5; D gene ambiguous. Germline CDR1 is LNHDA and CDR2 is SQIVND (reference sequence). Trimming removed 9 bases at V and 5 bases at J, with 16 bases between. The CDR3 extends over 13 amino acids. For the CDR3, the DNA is TGTGCCAGAGTGATCGTGCTAGAGGAGACCCAGTACTTC. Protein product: CARVIVLEETQYF.